The sample holds many counts of the clone carrying this T cell receptor beta chain. The target antigen is unknown. The data derive from a study of molecular identifiers for immune sequencing clone quantification. Sorted inputs of about 18,000 to 1,100,000 cells, with 10%, 30% or 50% RNA, yielded naive CD8 libraries. The CD8+CD4-CCR7+CD45RA+ phenotype defined the sorted naive CD8 T cells. Study-wide results and limits: Clones that exceeded 20 RNA copies held over 98% of effector molecules, yet under 1% in naive cells.

MiXCR, applied by TCRdb to the PCR reads, yields one record per CDR3 protein. The sample lists a few hundred thousand distinct CDR3 sequences; over 20% were seen once. The receptor's source is a human donor in good health. Some libraries in this study had Jurkat cell RNA spiked in. Material for sequencing was naive CD8+ T cells from blood, with Jurkat cell RNA spiked in. As to subset: FACS-sorted CD8+CD4-CCR7+CD45RA+ naive T cells.

The CDR3 DNA follows: TGTGCCAGCAGCACTCCCATGGCGGGGACACAAGAGACCCAGTACTTC. Its translation is CASSTPMAGTQETQYF. J is TRBJ2-5 and V is TRBV14; D tentatively fits TRBD1 or TRBD2 (6 bases each). Trimming cost V 5 bases and J 2 bases, with 18 bases left between them. The V gene's germline CDR1 is SGHDN and CDR2 FVKESK. The CDR3 contains 16 residues.